This TCR beta chain was retrieved from a study of blood T cells in healthy people across ages. Study-wide findings and caveats: Donor CMV status, an unknown factor, possibly confounded changes in expanded clonotypes.

Turning to this clonotype: Its specificity is not known.

This CDR3 is 14 amino acids long. Germline V gene sequence: CDR1 DFQATT, CDR2 SNEGSKA (reference sequence). The V end was cut by 4 bases, the J end by 7 bases, with 19 bases between. It was with a sample-barcoded 5' primer and a J-beta primer mix that a second PCR of about 7 to 12 cycles was run. Using its own MiXCR run on the 5' RACE reads, TCRdb lists one record per CDR3 protein. The sample contains approximately 350,000 distinct CDR3 sequences, roughly half of which appear only once. The study isolated at least 6 million PBMCs from each sample. The sequenced material came from blood. This TCR was sampled from a man aged 60 to 75 in good health. This chain connects TRBV20-1 to TRBJ2-5, with D tentatively TRBD1 or TRBD2 (5 bases each). The CDR3 DNA is TGCAGTGCTACCCTGGGGGATCTTCCGCGGACCCAGTACTTC. It is translated as CSATLGDLPRTQYF.